Shown below are 26 T cell receptor beta chains from a single sample sequenced in a study of human T cells and chemical hapten exposure. The time point: healthy volunteer bleed at 2 weeks. The template was total RNA from unfractionated whole blood. Each CDR3 protein is one row after TCRdb ran MiXCR on the RACE reads. The sample lists some 45,000 distinct CDR3 sequences, less than 4.5% occurring once. The source material was whole blood. These receptors were taken from a human donor in good health. Some clones in this sample may be carry-over from other donors' samples.

This clonotype was detected many times. This chain joins TRBV28 and TRBJ2-7; D is uncertain. Germline V lookup: CDR1 MDHEN, CDR2 SYDVKM. The CDR3 covers 15 residues. The V end lost 1 base, the J end lost 0 bases, and 10 bases lay between the germline ends. The CDR3: CASSLSAGYSYEQYF. The CDR3 DNA reads TGTGCCAGCAGTTTATCGGCAGGCTACTCCTACGAGCAGTACTTC.

This clonotype has ten or more counts. The CDR3 protein is CAIKPGTSGYNEQFF. Here the CDR3 DNA reads TGTGCCATCAAGCCCGGGACTAGCGGGTACAATGAGCAGTTCTTC. This sequence joins TRBV10-3 and TRBJ2-1; 12 bases map to TRBD2. The V segment lost 7 bases and the J segment 4 bases; nucleotides outside the gene matches: 5. The CDR3 consists of 15 residues. Looked up from germline, CDR1 is ENHRY and CDR2 is SYGVKD.

The chain links TRBV5-5 to TRBJ1-3; D unresolved. Germline-derived CDR1 and CDR2 are SGHKS and YYEKEE (reference sequence). V dropped 0 bases and J dropped 0 bases, with 4 bases sitting between them. This CDR3 comprises 14 residues. CDR3 bases: TGTGCCAGCAGCTTGGATGTCTCTGGAAACACCATATATTTT. Its translation: CASSLDVSGNTIYF.

At least ten counts were recorded for this clonotype. V usage is TRBV20-1 and J usage is TRBJ2-1; unclear D gene. The CDR3 has 14 amino acids. Germline V lookup: CDR1 DFQATT, CDR2 SNEGSKA (reference sequence). With 6 bases removed from V and 4 bases from J, the gap between germline ends came to 16 bases. The CDR3, as DNA: TGCAGTGCCAGTGAGATCCGCGATTACAATGAGCAGTTCTTC. Its protein product is CSASEIRDYNEQFF.

This clonotype came up many times. The rearrangement uses TRBV5-5 and TRBJ1-4; D call uncertain. V lost 4 bases and J lost 4, with 8 bases in between. There are 13 residues in the CDR3. The germline CDR1 and CDR2 sequences are SGHKS and YYEKEE (reference sequence). CDR3 nucleotide sequence: TGTGCCAGCAGCCTGGACCTTAATGAAAAACTGTTTTTT. Translated, it gives CASSLDLNEKLFF. The variable domain in full, completed from reference TRBV5-5 and TRBJ1-4, reads DAGVTQSPTHLIKTRGQQVTLRCSPISGHKSVSWYQQVLGQGPQFIFQYYEKEERGRGNFPDRFSARQFPNYSSELNVNALLLGDSALYLCASSLDLNEKLFFGSGTQLSVL.

This clonotype has only a few counts. V usage is TRBV2 and J usage is TRBJ2-7; TRBD1 matches 9 bases. The CDR3 is 14 residues long. CDR1 is SNHLY and CDR2 is FYNNEI in the germline V gene. The trim removed 3 bases at V and 4 bases at J, leaving 4 bases unmatched. The DNA of the CDR3 is TGTGCCAGCAGTGACACAGGGGGCGGGTACGAGCAGTACTTC. This sequence encodes CASSDTGGGYEQYF.

This clonotype was seen more than once but under ten times. V is TRBV20-1 and J is TRBJ1-1; D remains ambiguous. V lost 4 bases and J 3 bases, leaving 12 bases between the germline ends. The CDR3 runs to 13 residues. CDR1 DFQATT and CDR2 SNEGSKA come from the germline V gene (reference sequence). CDR3 region: CSAIIRSHTEAFF. The DNA of the CDR3 is TGCAGTGCTATTATCAGATCCCACACTGAAGCTTTCTTT.

This clonotype appeared many times. This chain uses TRBV4-1 with TRBJ1-1, with D tentatively TRBD1 (6 bases). V lost 4 bases to trimming and J lost 4 bases, with 13 bases between them. Germline V gene lookup returns CDR1 MGHRA and CDR2 YSYEKL. The CDR3 contains 14 residues. The CDR3 loop reads CASSRPGQLTEAFF. CDR3 bases: TGCGCCAGCAGCCGACCAGGACAGCTCACTGAAGCTTTCTTT.

This clonotype was picked up many times. The V call is TRBV29-1, the J call TRBJ2-1; TRBD2 matches at 10 bases. V lost 7 bases to trimming and J lost 1 base; unmatched junction nucleotides: 13. This CDR3 is 17 amino acids long. In germline, CDR1 is SQVTM, CDR2 ANQGSEA. CDR3 sequence (DNA): TGCAGCGCCGCCCTACTAGCGGGAATGACGTCCTACAATGAGCAGTTCTTC. Protein product: CSAALLAGMTSYNEQFF.

There are many counts of this clonotype. V gene TRBV20-1 combines with J gene TRBJ2-2; D ambiguous. In germline, CDR1 is DFQATT, CDR2 SNEGSKA (reference sequence). V lost 5 bases to trimming and J lost 4 bases, with 14 bases between them. The CDR3 consists of 14 residues. The CDR3 spells CSAQIGPITGELFF. The CDR3 coding sequence is TGCAGTGCTCAGATCGGACCCATCACCGGGGAGCTGTTTTTT.

This clonotype was recorded at least ten times. This chain links TRBV24-1 with TRBJ2-3, with D unresolved. V lost 7 bases and J 2 bases, leaving 6 bases between the germline ends. Germline assignment: CDR1 KGHDR and CDR2 SFDVKD. The length of the CDR3 is 12 residues. This chain's CDR3 is CATRDHTDTQYF. CDR3 nucleotides: TGTGCCACCAGGGACCACACAGATACGCAGTATTTT.

The chain has TRBV7-6 and TRBJ2-7; 13 bases are shared with TRBD2. Trimming cost V 5 bases and J 2 bases; bases outside gene matches: 3. Germline V CDR1 and CDR2: SGHVS, FNYEAQ. The CDR3 has 15 residues. The CDR3 region is CASSPGTSGTYEQYF. In DNA, the CDR3 is TGTGCCAGCAGCCCGGGGACTAGCGGGACCTACGAGCAGTACTTC.

In its sample, this clonotype was seen a few times. This sequence joins TRBV4-1 and TRBJ1-1, with TRBD1 matching 9 bases. CDR3 length equals 18 residues. Germline CDR1 MGHRA, CDR2 YSYEKL. The V segment lost 1 base and the J segment 11 bases; nucleotides outside the gene matches: 20. CDR3 DNA: TGCGCCAGCAGCCAAGGACTGTCCGGGACAGGGTTTGCGCTAAGGGCTTTCTTT. Residues: CASSQGLSGTGFALRAFF.

This clonotype was seen many times. The chain recombines TRBV7-2 with TRBJ1-4; TRBD1 might be the D (5 bases). Germline V gene data show CDR1 as SGHTA and CDR2 as FQGNSA. V was shortened by 5 bases and J by 4 bases, with 8 bases between the two germline ends. CDR3 length equals 13 residues. CDR3 amino acids: CASSPGRNEKLFF. The CDR3 DNA reads as TGTGCCAGCAGCCCGGGGCGTAATGAAAAACTGTTTTTT.

This clonotype was detected ten times or more. This chain joins TRBV11-3 and TRBJ2-1; no firm D call. The CDR3 runs 14 residues. Trimming took off 5 bases at V and 7 bases at J, with 15 bases between the two ends. Germline CDR1 is SGHNT and CDR2 is YENEEA. CDR3 nucleotides: TGTGCCAGCAGCCCCGGGTCTGGACGGAATGAGCAGTTCTTC. Encoded protein: CASSPGSGRNEQFF.

This clonotype was recorded at least ten times. The chain employs TRBV28 and TRBJ2-1; D unclear. The germline V gene encodes CDR1 MDHEN and CDR2 SYDVKM. Trimming removed 3 bases at V and 6 bases at J, with 12 bases between. The CDR3 has 14 residues. The CDR3 spells CASSLRNEINEQFF. CDR3 DNA sequence: TGTGCCAGCAGTTTGCGAAATGAAATCAATGAGCAGTTCTTC.

The V and J genes are TRBV9 and TRBJ2-3; no definite D call. There are 16 residues in the CDR3. Germline-derived CDR1 and CDR2 are SGDLS and YYNGEE. Between the trimmed V and J ends, which lost 0 bases and 0 bases, there was a span of 11 bases. The CDR3 is CASSVGGGLSTDTQYF. In DNA form, the CDR3 reads TGTGCCAGCAGCGTAGGAGGCGGCCTTAGCACAGATACGCAGTATTTT.

This clonotype came up many times. The V and J genes are TRBV14 and TRBJ2-7, with D possibly TRBD2 on 7 matching bases. CDR1 and CDR2 from the germline V gene are SGHDN and FVKESK. V gave up 1 base and J gave up 3 bases, with 13 bases separating them. There are 15 residues in the CDR3. CDR3 sequence (DNA): TGTGCCAGCAGCCAAGCCTGGGGGGGCAACTACGAGCAGTACTTC. Its protein product is CASSQAWGGNYEQYF.

Ten or more counts support this clonotype. The rearrangement uses TRBV3-1 and TRBJ1-6; 7 bases match TRBD1. The CDR3 has 15 amino acids. CDR1 and CDR2 (germline): LGHDT, YNNKEL (reference sequence). J gave up 10 bases and V 0 bases, and 6 bases lay outside the gene matches. The CDR3 region has the DNA TGTGCCAGCAGCCAAGAAGACAGGGCGGGATCACCCCTCCACTTT. Translating it yields CASSQEDRAGSPLHF.

This clonotype was seen many times. V gene TRBV28 combines with J gene TRBJ1-5; D might be TRBD1 (6 bases). The CDR3 contains 14 residues. Germline CDR1 reads MDHEN; CDR2 reads SYDVKM. V was trimmed by 3 bases and J by 1 base, leaving 7 bases between them. This CDR3 reads CASSFGTSNQPQHF. In DNA form, the CDR3 reads TGTGCCAGCAGTTTCGGGACAAGCAATCAGCCCCAGCATTTT.

In its sample, this clonotype was seen many times. This chain connects TRBV20-1 to TRBJ2-7; TRBD2 matches 7 bases. V was clipped by 4 bases and J by 1 base; unmatched bases: 4. CDR3 length equals 13 residues. Germline V gene lookup returns CDR1 DFQATT and CDR2 SNEGSKA (reference sequence). CDR3 DNA sequence: TGCAGTGCTATGGACGGGAGGTCCTACGAGCAGTACTTC. This gives the protein CSAMDGRSYEQYF.

This clonotype was picked up a small number of times. The chain links TRBV11-2 to TRBJ2-3, with D hard to call. The CDR3 is 13 residues long. Germline assignment: CDR1 SGHAT and CDR2 FQNNGV. Trimming removed 4 bases from V and 3 bases from J, with 8 bases in between. DNA for the CDR3: TGTGCCAGCAGCTCCTTCCTAACAGATACGCAGTATTTT. Its protein is CASSSFLTDTQYF. Together with reference TRBV11-2 and TRBJ2-3, the CDR3 gives the full variable domain: EAGVAQSPRYKIIEKRQSVAFWCNPISGHATLYWYQQILGQGPKLLIQFQNNGVVDDSQLPKDRFSAERLKGVDSTLKIQPAKLEDSAVYLCASSSFLTDTQYFGPGTRLTVL.

The chain combines TRBV6-6 with TRBJ1-4; the D is unclear. CDR3 size: 13 residues. Trimming left V 7 bases short and J 6 bases short, with 12 bases between. CDR1 is MNHNY, CDR2 SVGAGI, per germline (reference sequence). The CDR3 DNA reads as TGTGCCAGCATTTTCACGCCCGATGAAAAACTGTTTTTT. This gives the protein CASIFTPDEKLFF.

V gene TRBV27 combines with J gene TRBJ2-2, with 9 bases aligning to TRBD2. Per the germline V gene, CDR1 is MNHEY and CDR2 is SMNVEV (reference sequence). V trimming: 5 bases; J trimming: 7 bases; junction bases outside the gene matches: 14. This CDR3 has 17 residues. The DNA for the CDR3 is TGTGCCAGCAGTCGACCCCAGGCTAGCGGGGATCTCGGGGAGCTGTTTTTT. Encoded protein: CASSRPQASGDLGELFF.

This clonotype was seen many times. The chain couples TRBV5-1 to TRBJ1-6; 7 positions match TRBD1. The CDR3 consists of 19 residues. Germline V gene data show CDR1 as SGHRS and CDR2 as YFSETQ. With 0 bases clipped from V and 0 bases from J, the junction kept 9 bases outside the gene matches. CDR3 sequence reads: CASSLDAGGVSSYNSPLHF. The CDR3, as DNA: TGCGCCAGCAGCTTGGATGCAGGGGGGGTGAGCTCCTATAATTCACCCCTCCACTTT.

This clonotype was counted ten times or more. The chain has TRBV2 and TRBJ2-7, with TRBD2 identical over 11 bases. Germline V CDR1 and CDR2: SNHLY, FYNNEI. The CDR3 is made up of 16 amino acids. V was pared by 7 bases and J by 7 bases, with 15 bases of the junction left unmatched. The CDR3 DNA reads TGTGCCAGCATAACGTCTAGCGGGAGGTTCCTGGAGGAGCAGTACTTC. This sequence encodes CASITSSGRFLEEQYF.